These 7 T cell receptor beta chains came from one sample sequenced in a study of glioma-infiltrating T cells. Amplification of TCR alpha and beta CDR3 regions from RNA used iRepertoire nested multiplex PCR. TCRdb ran MiXCR on the multiplex PCR reads and lists one entry per CDR3 protein. The data contain around 390,000 distinct CDR3 sequences, approximately 42% of them singletons. The material sequenced was glioma tissue, nonneoplastic brain tissue, or PBMCs (not recorded which). These receptors were obtained from a human donor with low-grade glioma or glioblastoma, undergoing nonglioma brain surgery, or in good health (not recorded which).

For this clonotype: This may come from a read error, since a much larger clone is one base off. The J gene is TRBJ2-1, the V gene TRBV27, with 10 bases matching TRBD2. With 4 bases clipped from V and 6 bases from J, the junction kept 6 bases outside the gene matches. Per the germline V gene, CDR1 is MNHEY and CDR2 is SMNVEV (reference sequence). The CDR3 length is 15 residues. In DNA form, the CDR3 reads TGTGCCAGCAGTTGGGGAATAGCGGGAGGCAATGAGCAGTTCTTC. Its translation: CASSWGIAGGNEQFF.

This clonotype was counted only a few times. This chain's CDR3 is CASSRHRDRSYNEQFF. CDR3 sequence (DNA): TGTGCCAGCAGTCGGCACCGGGACAGGTCCTACAATGAGCAGTTCTTC. V gene TRBV27 combines with J gene TRBJ2-1; 8 bases fit TRBD1. From germline, CDR1 is MNHEY and CDR2 SMNVEV (reference sequence). This CDR3 contains 16 residues. Trimming removed 5 bases from V and 1 base from J; junction bases left unmatched: 7.

This clonotype was seen a handful of times. The chain uses TRBV15 and TRBJ2-6; D is unresolved. The CDR3 covers 16 residues. The V and J ends lost 3 bases and 3 bases respectively, with 12 bases between them. CDR1 and CDR2 from the germline V gene are LNHNV and YYDKDF (reference sequence). Here the CDR3 reads CATSSGLGVGANVLTF. Here the CDR3 DNA reads TGTGCCACCAGCAGTGGGCTTGGGGTTGGGGCCAACGTCCTGACTTTC.

The genes are TRBV7-9 and TRBJ2-3; TRBD2 matches at 10 bases. Germline CDR1 SEHNR, CDR2 FQNEAQ (reference sequence). The CDR3 sequence is 16 residues long. J was trimmed by 2 bases and V by 5 bases; bases with no gene match: 7. CDR3 loop: CASSPEAGGNTDTQYF. The CDR3 coding sequence is TGTGCCAGCAGCCCGGAAGCGGGAGGGAACACAGATACGCAGTATTTT.

This clonotype was counted between two and nine times. The chain uses TRBV2 and TRBJ1-2; D is undetermined. Trimming took 5 bases from V and 2 from J, leaving 9 bases between them. The CDR3 length is 13 residues. Germline V CDR1 and CDR2: SNHLY, FYNNEI. The CDR3 nucleotides are TGTGCCAGCAGTAATCTTATCAACTATGGCTACACCTTC. Its protein product is CASSNLINYGYTF.

This clonotype was detected a few times. For the CDR3, the DNA is TGTGCCAGCAGTGTGACAGGGGGAGAAAAACTGTTTTTT. This codes for CASSVTGGEKLFF. The V call is TRBV2, the J call TRBJ1-4; 9 bases map to TRBD1. CDR1 and CDR2 (germline): SNHLY, FYNNEI. The CDR3 runs 13 residues. V was pared by 4 bases and J by 8 bases, with 2 bases of the junction left unmatched. The variable domain in full, completed from reference TRBV2 and TRBJ1-4, reads EPEVTQTPSHQVTQMGQEVILRCVPISNHLYFYWYRQILGQKVEFLVSFYNNEISEKSEIFDDQFSVERPDGSNFTLKIRSTKLEDSAMYFCASSVTGGEKLFFGSGTQLSVL.

Notes on this clonotype: A read error is likely, as this CDR3 ends without the conserved phenylalanine or tryptophan. J is TRBJ2-1 and V is TRBV27; 10 bases are a match to TRBD2. CDR3 length equals 15 residues. CDR1 is MNHEY and CDR2 is SMNVEV in the germline V gene (reference sequence). The junction had 4 bases not matched to a gene; V was cut back by 2 bases and J by 6 bases. CDR3 in amino acids: CASSLPTSGTNEQFS. The CDR3 DNA is TGTGCCAGCAGTTTACCAACTAGCGGGACCAATGAGCAGTTCTCC.